These T cell receptor beta chains were read from a single sample in a study of graft-versus-host responses after intestinal transplantation. The data were produced by immunoSEQ multiplex PCR, yet TCRdb's version contains in-frame clones alone and is incomplete. Of about 59,000 clones listed, around 93% are singletons. Which antigens these TCRs recognize remains unknown. The sequencing here drew on unstimulated CD4+ T cells sorted from spleen or lymph node cells, taken before transplant. These receptor sequences come from a human donor who was the organ donor for an intestinal transplant. The conserved cysteine and the conserved F or W are not part of the CDR3 here. Each record gives: clone size, J gene, V gene, CDR3 protein. Size values are once, few and many counts, or a class for expanded clones, and some rows have none.

size: .
J: TRBJ2-7
V: TRBV7-2
CDR3: ASSLASGLEREQY

size: .
J: TRBJ2-7
V: TRBV5-1
CDR3: ASSFTRGYEQY

size: .
J: TRBJ1-5
V: TRBV7-3
CDR3: ASSLWPNQPQH

size: .
J: TRBJ2-2
V: TRBV7-2
CDR3: ASSPNPLKIGELF

size: .
J: TRBJ2-7
V: TRBV2
CDR3: ASTAQGQGEQY

size: .
J: TRBJ1-5
V: TRBV6-5
CDR3: ASSRREDQPQH

size: .
J: TRBJ1-3
V: TRBV15
CDR3: ATRTGTNSGNTIY

size: once
J: TRBJ1-4
V: TRBV7-9
CDR3: ASSLGTATNEKLF

size: once
J: TRBJ1-1
V: TRBV14
CDR3: ASSLHFNTEAF

size: .
J: TRBJ1-4
V: TRBV9
CDR3: ASSVGRGLGEKLF

size: .
J: TRBJ2-7
V: TRBV5-6
CDR3: ASSFLDREGDEQY

size: .
J: TRBJ2-7
V: TRBV7-2
CDR3: ASSPARDSPYEQY

size: .
J: TRBJ2-7
V: TRBV7-3
CDR3: ASSPDRGPYEQY

size: .
J: TRBJ1-4
V: TRBV5-6
CDR3: ASSSQGGTNEKLF

size: .
J: TRBJ2-1
V: TRBV30
CDR3: AWGGQVSYNEQF

size: .
J: TRBJ2-1
V: TRBV19
CDR3: ASAPSGGGPYNEQF

size: .
J: TRBJ1-2
V: TRBV7-2
CDR3: ASSSSRGRNYGYT

size: .
J: TRBJ2-7
V: TRBV7-8
CDR3: ASSSDRGHEQY

size: .
J: TRBJ1-2
V: TRBV13
CDR3: ASSSTRQGYT

size: .
J: TRBJ1-3
V: TRBV18
CDR3: ASSQGRPSGNTIY

size: .
J: TRBJ2-3
V: TRBV25-1
CDR3: ASSEWDRGRTDTQY

size: .
J: TRBJ1-5
V: TRBV2
CDR3: ASSEGRSNQPQH

size: .
J: TRBJ2-3
V: TRBV4-3
CDR3: ASSHQQNAIPSTDTQY

size: .
J: TRBJ2-7
V: TRBV10-1
CDR3: ASSEWGGSPSSYEQY

size: .
J: TRBJ2-7
V: TRBV11-3
CDR3: ASSLTGHEQY

size: once
J: TRBJ1-5
V: TRBV11-2
CDR3: ASSKNAQVTSNQPQH

size: .
J: TRBJ2-3
V: TRBV6-5
CDR3: ASSPTSADTQY

size: .
J: TRBJ1-1
V: TRBV4-2
CDR3: ASSQGEGGLNTEAF

size: .
J: TRBJ2-7
V: TRBV4-1
CDR3: ASSQDPGTGGYEQY

size: .
J: TRBJ1-5
V: TRBV19
CDR3: ASGTMNQPQH

size: .
J: TRBJ2-6
V: TRBV2
CDR3: ASSPYSGANVLT

size: .
J: TRBJ2-7
V: TRBV4-3
CDR3: ASSQAGGQGYEQY

size: .
J: TRBJ2-5
V: TRBV7-3
CDR3: ASSLNGQGETQY

size: once
J: TRBJ2-4
V: TRBV7-2
CDR3: ASSLMPNIQY

size: once
J: TRBJ2-1
V: TRBV10-3
CDR3: AISPYPHEQF

size: .
J: TRBJ1-6
V: TRBV7-2
CDR3: ASSLGSRGRRNSPLH

size: .
J: TRBJ2-2
V: TRBV15
CDR3: ATSRERRVPGELF

size: .
J: TRBJ2-3
V: TRBV2
CDR3: ASSATSGGAADTQY

size: .
J: TRBJ2-2
V: TRBV4-1
CDR3: ASSRQGANTGELF

size: .
J: TRBJ1-4
V: TRBV15
CDR3: ATSRSGTPNEKLF

size: .
J: TRBJ1-5
V: TRBV19
CDR3: ASTDFANLNNQPQH

size: .
J: TRBJ2-7
V: TRBV6-5
CDR3: ASSSQGQGLYEQY

size: .
J: TRBJ2-7
V: TRBV4-1
CDR3: ASSLQLGDRDYEQY

size: .
J: TRBJ1-5
V: TRBV27
CDR3: ASSPRTGEGQPQH

size: once
J: TRBJ2-1
V: TRBV7-3
CDR3: ASSLGGLAGHNEQF

size: once
J: TRBJ2-4
V: TRBV4-2
CDR3: ASSQDPGGPKNIQY

size: few
J: TRBJ2-1
V: TRBV7-6
CDR3: ASSSLAGPGYNEQF

size: .
J: TRBJ2-7
V: TRBV20-1
CDR3: SAGSYEQY

size: .
J: TRBJ1-2
V: TRBV2
CDR3: ASSENGRYGYT

size: .
J: TRBJ2-7
V: TRBV11-3
CDR3: ASSAGGYEQY